The source of this TCR beta chain is a study of T-cell reconstitution after alpha-beta-depleted transplantation in children. V lost 2 bases, J lost 1 base, and 10 bases lay in between. The CDR3 is made up of 15 amino acids. CDR1 KGHDR and CDR2 SFDVKD come from the germline V gene. Preparation of the TCRbeta library was carried out with unique molecular identifiers. TCRdb re-analysed the PCR reads in MiXCR, keeping a single row per CDR3 protein. Among some 550,000 distinct CDR3 sequences, around 18% were seen once, and the ten largest hold 3.3%. V and J are TRBV24-1 and TRBJ1-2; no clear D gene. This sample comprised PBMCs from the stem cell graft donor, obtained from the stem cell graft. This TCR was recovered from a human donor who donated a stem cell graft to a child with acute lymphoblastic leukemia. For the CDR3, the DNA is TGTGCCACCAGTGATTCCACAGCAAATAACTATGGCTACACCTTC. Amino acids: CATSDSTANNYGYTF.